This is a list of T cell receptor beta chains from one sample in a study of metastatic and nonmetastatic thyroid tumors. TCRdb used MiXCR to call clones anew from the PCR reads. The table has 35,000 to 50,000 clones, roughly 3.1% seen once. Sequences were obtained from blood. Every receptor here comes from a female donor with papillary thyroid cancer or a benign thyroid nodule (not recorded which). Some clones in this sample may be carry-over from other donors' samples. CDR3s include the opening cysteine and the closing phenylalanine or tryptophan. D genes are given only for firm matches. Rows may omit the clone size; those that give it use once, few, many or a size class.

V,J,D,size,DNA,CDR3
TRBV5-1,TRBJ2-2,.,.,TGCGCCAGCAGCTTGGGGAATACCGGGGAGCTGTTTTTT,CASSLGNTGELFF
TRBV7-8,TRBJ2-7,.,many,TGTGCCAGCAGCTACGGGGCCAGTGCATACGAGCAGTACTTC,CASSYGASAYEQYF
TRBV12-3/TRBV12-4,TRBJ2-5,.,many,TGTGCCAGCAGTTACCCAGAGTCTCAAGAGACCCAGTACTTC,CASSYPESQETQYF
TRBV2,TRBJ1-4,.,few,TGTGCCAGCAGTGAAAGAGAATCGTATGAAAAACTGTTTTTT,CASSERESYEKLFF
TRBV9,TRBJ2-5,TRBD2,many,TGTGCCAGCAGCGGGGGGGTAGCGGGAGTCGTGGAGACCCAGTACTTC,CASSGGVAGVVETQYF
TRBV20-1,TRBJ2-1,TRBD2,many,TGCAGTGCTAGAGGCGCTAGCGGGGACTTCTATGAGCAGTTCTTC,CSARGASGDFYEQFF
TRBV6-1,TRBJ2-7,TRBD1,few,TGTGCCACCCGGACAGGGCCCTACGAGCAGTACTTC,CATRTGPYEQYF
TRBV5-6,TRBJ1-2,TRBD1,few,TGTGCCAGCAGCCACTCGACTGGACAGGGAATTCGCTATGGCTACACCTTC,CASSHSTGQGIRYGYTF
TRBV4-2,TRBJ2-3,.,few,TGTGCCAGCAGCCAAGGAGATACGCAGTATTTT,CASSQGDTQYF
TRBV7-3,TRBJ2-3,TRBD2,few,TGTGCCAGCAGCATAGCGGGAGGGACAGATACGCAGTATTTT,CASSIAGGTDTQYF
TRBV27,TRBJ1-5,.,few,TGTGCCAGCAGTCTAGGGACGGAGTATCAGCCCCAGCATTTT,CASSLGTEYQPQHF
TRBV12-3/TRBV12-4,TRBJ2-1,TRBD1,many,TGTGCCAGCAGCAACCGGGACAGGTTTAATGAGCAGTTCTTC,CASSNRDRFNEQFF
TRBV20-1,TRBJ2-7,.,many,TGCAGTGCAGGGGGAGGGGGACTCAGCTCCTACGAGCAGTACTTC,CSAGGGGLSSYEQYF
TRBV24-1,TRBJ2-3,.,many,TGTGCCAATAGGTGCTTACGGCGGAATAGGAATACGCAGTATTTT,CANRCLRRNRNTQYF
TRBV7-2,TRBJ2-5,.,many,TGTGCCAGCAGCTTAGAGGGGTTGTCCAGGGAAGAGACCCAGTACTTC,CASSLEGLSREETQYF
TRBV7-6,TRBJ1-1,.,many,TGTGCCAGCAGCCGAGATTATCCGAACACTGAAGCTTTCTTT,CASSRDYPNTEAFF
TRBV7-6,TRBJ2-1,TRBD1,.,TGTGCCAGCAGCTTAGCGCTCAGGGGGTCCCCAAATGAGCAGTTCTTC,CASSLALRGSPNEQFF
TRBV2,TRBJ2-7,TRBD2,.,TGTGCCAGCAGAATAACTAGCGGAGAGCAGTACTTC,CASRITSGEQYF
TRBV10-2,TRBJ2-1,.,many,TGCGCCAGCAGTGCCTCAGGGACGGAGAATGAGCAGTTCTTC,CASSASGTENEQFF
TRBV6-2/TRBV6-3,TRBJ2-7,.,.,TGTGCCAGCGGCTCCCCGAGGGGGTACCAGCAGTACTTC,CASGSPRGYQQYF